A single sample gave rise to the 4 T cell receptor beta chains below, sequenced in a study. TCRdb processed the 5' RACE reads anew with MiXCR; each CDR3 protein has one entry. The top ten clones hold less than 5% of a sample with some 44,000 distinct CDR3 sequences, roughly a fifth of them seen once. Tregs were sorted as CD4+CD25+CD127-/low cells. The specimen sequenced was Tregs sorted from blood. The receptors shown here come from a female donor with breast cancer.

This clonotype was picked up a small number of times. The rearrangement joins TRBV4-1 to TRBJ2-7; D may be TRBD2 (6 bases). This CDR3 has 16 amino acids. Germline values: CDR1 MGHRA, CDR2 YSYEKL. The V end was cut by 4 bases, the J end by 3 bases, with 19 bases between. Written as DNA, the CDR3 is TGCGCCAGCAGCCCGAATCGGCCGGGAGTGGTCTACGAGCAGTACTTC. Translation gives CASSPNRPGVVYEQYF.

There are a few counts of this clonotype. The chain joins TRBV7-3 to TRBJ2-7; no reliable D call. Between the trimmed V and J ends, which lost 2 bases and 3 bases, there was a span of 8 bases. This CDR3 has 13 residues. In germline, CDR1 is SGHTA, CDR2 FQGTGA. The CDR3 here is CASSLAADYEQYF. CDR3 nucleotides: TGTGCCAGCAGCTTAGCTGCGGACTACGAGCAGTACTTC.

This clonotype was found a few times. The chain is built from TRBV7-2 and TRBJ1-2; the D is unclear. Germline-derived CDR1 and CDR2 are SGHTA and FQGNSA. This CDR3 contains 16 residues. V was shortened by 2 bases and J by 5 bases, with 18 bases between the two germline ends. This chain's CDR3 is CASSLPYEEHLYGYTF. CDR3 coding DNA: TGTGCCAGCAGCTTACCCTACGAGGAGCACCTTTATGGCTACACCTTC.

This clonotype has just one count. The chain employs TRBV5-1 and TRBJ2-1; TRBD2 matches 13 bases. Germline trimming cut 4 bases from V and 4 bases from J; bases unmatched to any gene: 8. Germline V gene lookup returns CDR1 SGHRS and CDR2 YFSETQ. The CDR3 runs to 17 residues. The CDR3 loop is CASSQGQGLAGYNEQFF. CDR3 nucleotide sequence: TGCGCCAGCAGCCAGGGTCAGGGACTAGCGGGATACAATGAGCAGTTCTTC.